A single sample is the source of the 28 T cell receptor beta chains below, sequenced in a study of CD8+CD57+ T cells in acquired aplastic anemia. Profiling that covered TCR beta VDJ and CDR3 relied on genomic DNA as its template. TCRdb reanalysed the reads using MiXCR and keeps one entry per CDR3 protein. The table lists about 200,000 distinct CDR3 sequences, 65% of them singletons. It was patients with CD8+CD57+ cell expansion by flow cytometry who were chosen for sequencing. Specimen: sorted CD4+, CD8+, or CD8+CD57+ T cells (not recorded which) from PBMCs. Every receptor here comes from a human donor with aplastic anemia.

This chain joins TRBV20-1 and TRBJ1-2, with 7 bases that match TRBD1. The CDR3 is made up of 13 amino acids. Germline V CDR1 and CDR2: DFQATT, SNEGSKA (reference sequence). V shed 4 bases, J shed 1 base, and the junction held 3 bases outside the gene matches. The CDR3 spells CSATNRGNYGYTF. The CDR3 DNA reads TGCAGTGCTACTAACAGGGGTAACTATGGCTACACCTTC.

J is TRBJ2-6 and V is TRBV5-6; D ambiguous. Germline V gene sequence: CDR1 SGHDT, CDR2 YYEEEE. The V and J ends lost 0 bases and 4 bases respectively, with 5 bases between them. The CDR3 loop spans 14 amino acids. CDR3 region: CASSLDTGANVLTF. The CDR3 DNA reads as TGTGCCAGCAGCTTGGACACAGGGGCCAACGTCCTGACTTTC.

The chain employs TRBV20-1 and TRBJ2-1; 7 bases are shared with TRBD2. The ends lost 5 bases at V and 10 bases at J; junction bases unmatched: 5. This CDR3 has 11 residues. CDR1 is DFQATT, CDR2 SNEGSKA, per germline (reference sequence). In DNA, the CDR3 is TGCAGTGCTTGGACTAGAGGAGAGCAGTTCTTC. Translated, it gives CSAWTRGEQFF.

This rearrangement joins TRBV5-6 to TRBJ2-7; D remains unclear. The CDR3 is 13 amino acids. The germline V gene has CDR1 SGHDT and CDR2 YYEEEE. V dropped 0 bases and J dropped 7 bases, with 11 bases sitting between them. The CDR3 region is CASSLGAGTEQYF. CDR3 sequence (DNA): TGTGCCAGCAGCTTGGGAGCCGGTACGGAGCAGTACTTC. Drawing the rest from reference TRBV5-6 and TRBJ2-7, the complete variable domain is DAGVTQSPTHLIKTRGQQVTLRCSPKSGHDTVSWYQQALGQGPQFIFQYYEEEERQRGNFPDRFSGHQFPNYSSELNVNALLLGDSALYLCASSLGAGTEQYFGPGTRLTVT.

V and J are TRBV20-1 and TRBJ1-6; no definite D call. Between the trimmed V and J ends, which lost 1 base and 8 bases, there was a span of 15 bases. Per germline, CDR1 DFQATT and CDR2 SNEGSKA (reference sequence). This CDR3 spans 15 amino acids. The CDR3 region is CSARATRQKDSPLHF. The CDR3 region has the DNA TGCAGTGCTAGAGCCACCCGGCAGAAAGATTCACCCCTCCACTTT.

This clonotype was found many times. J is TRBJ1-6 and V is TRBV11-2, with D unresolved. Trimming shortened V by 3 bases and J by 10 bases, and 13 bases separated the two germline ends. Germline values: CDR1 SGHAT, CDR2 FQNNGV. The CDR3 totals 14 residues. CDR3 residues: CASSFEPGLSPLHF. The DNA for the CDR3 is TGTGCCAGCAGCTTTGAACCAGGACTATCACCCCTCCACTTT. The full variable domain, its missing parts supplied by reference TRBV11-2 and TRBJ1-6, is EAGVAQSPRYKIIEKRQSVAFWCNPISGHATLYWYQQILGQGPKLLIQFQNNGVVDDSQLPKDRFSAERLKGVDSTLKIQPAKLEDSAVYLCASSFEPGLSPLHFGNGTRLTVT.

This sequence joins TRBV7-2 and TRBJ1-6; tentatively, D is TRBD1 (5 bases). V lost 6 bases and J 0 bases, leaving 12 bases between the germline ends. Germline V gene data show CDR1 as SGHTA and CDR2 as FQGNSA. This CDR3 contains 16 residues. CDR3 sequence reads: CASRGPESSYNSPLHF. CDR3 DNA: TGTGCCAGCAGGGGGCCCGAGAGCTCCTATAATTCACCCCTCCACTTT.

With regard to this clonotype: One base away lies a much larger clone, so this may be a sequencing read error. The V gene is TRBV5-1, the J gene TRBJ2-1; perhaps D is TRBD1 or TRBD2 (8 bases each). Germline V gives CDR1 SGHRS, CDR2 YFSETQ. This CDR3 region has 19 residues. Here the CDR3 DNA reads TGCGCCAGCAGCGCCGGGACAGGACTTAGCGGGGCTGGGTACAATGAGCAGTCCTTC. It translates to CASSAGTGLSGAGYNEQSF.

J is TRBJ1-1 and V is TRBV29-1; TRBD1 agrees at 7 bases. The V gene end was trimmed by 6 bases and the J gene end by 2 bases; junction bases not matched to a gene: 6. CDR1 is SQVTM and CDR2 is ANQGSEA in the germline V gene. This CDR3 spans 13 amino acids. For the CDR3, the DNA is TGCAGCGTCAACAGGGGATCCAACACTGAAGCTTTCTTT. Its translation is CSVNRGSNTEAFF.

This clonotype has just one count. This chain joins TRBV7-2 and TRBJ2-1; the D gene could be TRBD1 or TRBD2 (5 bases each). Germline assignment: CDR1 SGHTA and CDR2 FQGNSA. Trimming removed 7 bases from V and 8 bases from J, with 12 bases in between. CDR3 size: 12 residues. The DNA for the CDR3 is TGTGCCAGCACTTGGGGGTTCCATGAGCAGTTCTTC. Encoded protein: CASTWGFHEQFF. Full variable domain (remainder filled in from reference TRBV7-2 and TRBJ2-1): GAGVSQSPSNKVTEKGKDVELRCDPISGHTALYWYRQSLGQGLEFLIYFQGNSAPDKSGLPSDRFSAERTGGSVSTLTIQRTQQEDSAVYLCASTWGFHEQFFGPGTRLTVL.

A note on this clonotype: The CDR3 does not close with the conserved phenylalanine or tryptophan, likely indicating a read error. The limits of the CDR3 on the DNA are not certain, so only TCRdb's listed CDR3 is given. This sequence joins TRBV7-3 and TRBJ2-7; the D call of TRBD1 is as the table states it, not checked on the DNA. The CDR3 is 11 residues long, counting both termini. Germline CDR1 is SGHTA and CDR2 is FQGTGA. CDR3 sequence reads: CASTAQDRSNP.

J is TRBJ2-1 and V is TRBV5-1; weak D call: TRBD2 (6 bases). V lost 4 bases and J 8 bases, leaving 22 bases between the germline ends. CDR1 SGHRS and CDR2 YFSETQ come from the germline V gene. The CDR3 runs to 16 residues. The CDR3 region is CASSVLTGLPTDEQFF. CDR3 nucleotide sequence: TGCGCCAGCAGCGTATTAACGGGACTCCCTACGGATGAGCAGTTCTTC.

V gene TRBV7-9 combines with J gene TRBJ2-1; TRBD1 matches at 8 bases. The J segment lost 6 bases and the V segment lost 1 base, leaving 5 bases of the junction unmatched. Germline CDR1 reads SEHNR; CDR2 reads FQNEAQ (reference sequence). The CDR3 is made up of 15 amino acids. CDR3 amino acids: CASSLGTGLFNEQFF. The DNA of the CDR3 is TGTGCCAGCAGCTTAGGGACAGGGTTGTTCAATGAGCAGTTCTTC.

This clonotype was detected a few times. This chain joins TRBV20-1 and TRBJ2-1; 7 bases line up with TRBD1. Germline trimming cut 5 bases from V and 7 bases from J; bases unmatched to any gene: 2. Germline loops: CDR1 DFQATT, CDR2 SNEGSKA (reference sequence). The CDR3 covers 11 residues. The CDR3 bases are TGCAGTGCTGAGGACAGGAATGAGCAGTTCTTC. It is translated as CSAEDRNEQFF.

The chain uses TRBV2 and TRBJ2-5, with 7 bases matching TRBD1. The CDR3 consists of 18 residues. Germline V gene sequence: CDR1 SNHLY, CDR2 FYNNEI. Trimming cost V 8 bases and J 2 bases; bases outside gene matches: 20. As DNA, the CDR3 is TGTGCCAGCGGTGGGGCCGAACCGGGACAGAAGTTACAAGAGACCCAGTACTTC. Translated: CASGGAEPGQKLQETQYF. Full variable domain (remainder filled in from reference TRBV2 and TRBJ2-5): EPEVTQTPSHQVTQMGQEVILRCVPISNHLYFYWYRQILGQKVEFLVSFYNNEISEKSEIFDDQFSVERPDGSNFTLKIRSTKLEDSAMYFCASGGAEPGQKLQETQYFGPGTRLLVL.

This clonotype has a handful of counts. The chain recombines TRBV19 with TRBJ2-1, with a possible D match to TRBD1 (5 bases). The CDR3 is 12 amino acids. Trimming took 7 bases from V and 3 from J, leaving 7 bases between them. From germline, CDR1 is LNHDA and CDR2 SQIVND (reference sequence). CDR3 coding DNA: TGTGCCAGTACAGGGAACTACAATGAGCAGTTCTTC. This codes for CASTGNYNEQFF.

There are a few counts of this clonotype. An end of the junction does not agree with germline; a read error may underlie this. This rearrangement joins TRBV5-1 to TRBJ2-3, with 9 bases fitting TRBD2. The germline CDR1 and CDR2 sequences are SGHRS and YFSETQ. The CDR3 contains 15 residues. CDR3 loop: CASSPWTSGTDTQYF. The CDR3, as DNA: TGTGCCAGCAGCCCATGGACTAGCGGCACAGATACGCAGTATTTT.

This clonotype has more than one count but fewer than ten. V is TRBV7-6 and J is TRBJ1-1; possible D gene TRBD1, 6 bases. Per the germline V gene, CDR1 is SGHVS and CDR2 is FNYEAQ. The CDR3 is 12 residues long. Trimming took off 3 bases at V and 7 bases at J, with 9 bases between the two ends. CDR3 in DNA: TGTGCCAGCAGCTTGGAGGGGGTTGAAGCTTTCTTT. This gives the protein CASSLEGVEAFF.

The chain employs TRBV6-5 and TRBJ2-7, with 8 bases aligning to TRBD1. Trimming at V came to 4 bases and at J to 2 bases, leaving 4 bases not matched to a gene. CDR3 length: 14 residues. Germline CDR1 and CDR2: MNHEY and SVGAGI. Here the CDR3 DNA reads TGTGCCAGCAGTTCGAAACAGGGGGCCTACGAGCAGTACTTC. This translates into CASSSKQGAYEQYF.

The chain joins TRBV5-4 to TRBJ2-5; 11 nucleotides agree with TRBD2. CDR3 length: 15 residues. Germline values: CDR1 SGHNT, CDR2 YYREEE (reference sequence). J lost 5 bases, V lost 1 base, and 4 bases had no gene match. The CDR3 loop reads CASSLSLAGDETQYF. The CDR3 bases are TGTGCCAGCAGCTTGTCACTAGCGGGAGACGAGACCCAGTACTTC.

The V gene is TRBV7-8, the J gene TRBJ1-4; D gene ambiguous. The CDR3 runs 14 residues. Germline CDR1 reads SGHVS; CDR2 reads FQNEAQ. V was trimmed by 4 bases and J by 8 bases, leaving 14 bases between them. CDR3 coding DNA: TGTGCCAGCAGCTCCTCCGGAAGGCGAGAAAAACTGTTTTTT. This gives the protein CASSSSGRREKLFF.

J is TRBJ1-2 and V is TRBV7-8; 8 bases line up with TRBD1. With V trimmed by 1 base and J by 4 bases, 11 bases remained unmatched. The CDR3 covers 17 residues. In germline, CDR1 is SGHVS, CDR2 FQNEAQ. This CDR3 is CASSLGPGTGESYGYTF. The DNA of the CDR3 is TGTGCCAGCAGCTTAGGGCCCGGGACAGGAGAGTCCTATGGCTACACCTTC.

Here the CDR3 reads CATSRDLANYGYTF. The CDR3 DNA sequence: TGTGCCACCAGCAGAGATCTAGCTAACTATGGCTACACCTTC. The genes are TRBV15 and TRBJ1-2; D not resolved. The CDR3 contains 14 residues. V lost 0 bases and J 0 bases, leaving 5 bases between the germline ends. Germline loops: CDR1 LNHNV, CDR2 YYDKDF (reference sequence).

The J gene is TRBJ2-4, the V gene TRBV7-8, with 9 bases matching TRBD2. With 5 bases clipped from V and 5 bases from J, the junction kept 4 bases outside the gene matches. Germline V gene data show CDR1 as SGHVS and CDR2 as FQNEAQ. This CDR3 has 14 amino acids. The CDR3, as DNA: TGTGCCAGCAGCCCGCGACTAGCGGAAAACATTCAGTACTTC. Translation gives CASSPRLAENIQYF.

The rearrangement uses TRBV24-1 and TRBJ2-3; 11 bases are a match to TRBD2. This CDR3 has 16 amino acids. The V segment lost 8 bases and the J segment 5 bases; nucleotides outside the gene matches: 11. CDR1 and CDR2 (germline): KGHDR, SFDVKD. DNA for the CDR3: TGTGCCACCACTGAGGGTAGCGGGGGGGCAATAGATACGCAGTATTTT. This codes for CATTEGSGGAIDTQYF.

The genes are TRBV7-9 and TRBJ2-1; the D gene is possibly TRBD1 (7 bases). V dropped 5 bases and J dropped 5 bases, with 16 bases sitting between them. Germline lookup yields CDR1 SEHNR and CDR2 FQNEAQ (reference sequence). The CDR3 runs 15 residues. The CDR3 DNA reads as TGTGCCAGCAGCACGGCGGGACAGAATAACAATGAGCAGTTCTTC. Amino acids: CASSTAGQNNNEQFF.

This chain uses TRBV7-8 with TRBJ1-6; D may be TRBD1 (5 bases). Germline V gene data show CDR1 as SGHVS and CDR2 as FQNEAQ. Trimming left V 6 bases short and J 7 bases short, with 16 bases between. The CDR3 sequence is 15 residues long. CDR3 bases: TGTGCCAGCAGGGGAGATTGGGGGAGAAATTCACCCCTCCACTTT. The encoded protein is CASRGDWGRNSPLHF.

This chain uses TRBV20-1 with TRBJ2-7, with 7 bases lining up with TRBD1. V was pared by 1 base and J by 1 base, with 4 bases of the junction left unmatched. The V gene's germline CDR1 is DFQATT and CDR2 SNEGSKA (reference sequence). The CDR3 is made up of 14 amino acids. CDR3 protein: CSARGRQGSYEQYF. CDR3 coding DNA: TGCAGTGCTAGAGGTAGACAGGGTTCCTACGAGCAGTACTTC.